One sample yielded the 7 T cell receptor beta chains listed below, sequenced in a study of T cell changes during pregnancy in multiple sclerosis. Produced via immunoSEQ multiplex PCR; TCRdb's table is partial and in-frame only. Of 29,000 or so clones listed, just over 90% were seen once; the top ten hold 0.6% to 0.75%. Sequences were derived from CD4+ T cells from peripheral blood mononuclear cells, sampled in the first trimester of pregnancy. Receptor source: a female donor with multiple sclerosis, enrolled in a pregnancy study.

The chain links TRBV5-1 to TRBJ2-2, with 10 positions matching TRBD2. V lost 6 bases to trimming and J lost 2 bases; unmatched junction nucleotides: 1. The CDR3 extends over 14 amino acids. Germline V gene sequence: CDR1 SGHRS, CDR2 YFSETQ. CDR3 loop: CASTSGGNTGELFF. The CDR3 DNA sequence: TGCGCCAGCACTAGCGGGGGAAACACCGGGGAGCTGTTTTTT.

A few counts support this clone. The CDR3 is CATSRDRGKDTEAFF. CDR3 nucleotide sequence: TGTGCCACCAGCAGAGATCGGGGGAAGGACACTGAAGCTTTCTTT. The chain joins TRBV15 to TRBJ1-1, with a possible D match to TRBD1 (5 bases). V lost 0 bases and J 3 bases, leaving 11 bases between the germline ends. The CDR3 runs 15 residues. Germline V gene sequence: CDR1 LNHNV, CDR2 YYDKDF (reference sequence).

The genes are TRBV6-1 and TRBJ1-5, with D possibly TRBD1 on 5 matching bases. CDR1 is MNHNS and CDR2 is SASEGT in the germline V gene. CDR3 size: 15 residues. The V end was cut by 2 bases, the J end by 5 bases, with 13 bases between. CDR3 nucleotides: TGTGCCAGCAGTGAAAATGGCCAGACAGATCAGCCCCAGCATTTT. Translating gives CASSENGQTDQPQHF.

This clone occurred once. V is TRBV5-1 and J is TRBJ1-1; unclear D gene. Germline values: CDR1 SGHRS, CDR2 YFSETQ. V was pared by 0 bases and J by 1 base, with 10 bases between. CDR3 size: 15 residues. In DNA form, the CDR3 reads TGCGCCAGCAGCTTGGACAGCTTGAGGAACACTGAAGCTTTCTTT. Translating gives CASSLDSLRNTEAFF. The variable domain in full, with the rest retrieved from reference TRBV5-1 and TRBJ1-1, is KAGVTQTPRYLIKTRGQQVTLSCSPISGHRSVSWYQQTPGQGLQFLFEYFSETQRNKGNFPGRFSGRQFSNSRSEMNVSTLELGDSALYLCASSLDSLRNTEAFFGQGTRLTVV.

The chain combines TRBV6-6 with TRBJ1-5, with a weak D call TRBD1 (5 bases). CDR3 size: 16 residues. The germline V gene encodes CDR1 MNHNY and CDR2 SVGAGI (reference sequence). V lost 2 bases and J lost 3, with 14 bases in between. The CDR3 DNA reads as TGTGCCAGCAGTTACGGGGCAGGGATGGACAATCAGCCCCAGCATTTT. Translation gives CASSYGAGMDNQPQHF.

The CDR3 reads CASSLSPPGVVGGFSDNSPLHF. The CDR3 DNA reads TGTGCCAGCAGTTTATCTCCACCGGGGGTAGTAGGAGGGTTCTCAGATAATTCACCCCTCCACTTT. The chain joins TRBV27 to TRBJ1-6, with a weak D call TRBD1 (5 bases). CDR1 and CDR2 (germline): MNHEY, SMNVEV (reference sequence). Trimming removed 0 bases from V and 5 bases from J, with 29 bases in between. The CDR3 contains 22 residues.

The rearrangement uses TRBV30 and TRBJ1-3, with D unclear. Germline assignment: CDR1 GTSNPN and CDR2 SVGIG (reference sequence). This CDR3 contains 16 residues. The V and J ends lost 3 bases and 0 bases respectively, with 15 bases between them. The CDR3 sequence is CAWRAPGSLSGNTIYF. In nucleotides, the CDR3 is TGTGCCTGGAGGGCGCCGGGGAGTCTCTCTGGAAACACCATATATTTT. Full variable domain (rest looked up from reference TRBV30 and TRBJ1-3): SQTIHQWPATLVQPVGSPLSLECTVEGTSNPNLYWYRQAAGRGLQLLFYSVGIGQISSEVPQNLSASRPQDRQFILSSKKLLLSDSGFYLCAWRAPGSLSGNTIYFGEGSWLTVV.